Listed below are T cell receptor beta chains from one sample, sequenced in a study of blood T cells in healthy people across ages. From the 5' RACE reads, TCRdb called clonotypes with MiXCR, one entry per CDR3 protein. Of 780,000 or so distinct CDR3 sequences listed, 25% are singletons. These data were also reused for a study on T cells of mothers and their children.

The sequenced sample was blood. The receptors stem from a boy aged 5 to 17 in good health. CDR3s include the opening cysteine and the closing phenylalanine or tryptophan. A D gene is named only where the DNA matches it firmly. A clone size is listed for some rows: how often the clone was seen (once, few, many), or a class if it is expanded.

V gene	J gene	clone size	D gene	CDR3 protein	CDR3 DNA
TRBV4-2	TRBJ2-3	few	TRBD2	CASSQDLVVGGRVDTQYF	TGTGCCAGCAGCCAAGATTTAGTCGTGGGCGGGAGGGTAGATACGCAGTACTTT
TRBV12-5	TRBJ1-1	-	TRBD1	CASGLDRDGEAFF	TGTGCTAGTGGCCTCGACAGGGACGGTGAAGCTTTCTTT
TRBV7-2	TRBJ1-1	-	-	CASSLAQREAFF	TGTGCCAGCAGCTTAGCACAGAGAGAAGCTTTCTTT
TRBV28	TRBJ2-3	-	-	CASSLTGQGRFSTDTQYF	TGTGCCAGCAGTCTCACGGGGCAGGGGAGGTTTAGCACAGATACGCAGTATTTT
TRBV5-6	TRBJ2-1	-	-	CASSLVRRTLDNEQFF	TGTGCCAGCAGCTTGGTTAGGCGGACTTTAGACAATGAGCAGTTCTTC
TRBV25-1	TRBJ2-7	-	TRBD1	CASRRTGVGYEQYF	TGTGCCAGCAGGAGGACAGGGGTGGGCTACGAGCAGTACTTC
TRBV5-1	TRBJ2-7	few	TRBD2	CASSLALAGGNEQYF	TGCGCCAGCAGCTTGGCTTTGGCGGGGGGCAACGAGCAGTACTTC
TRBV28	TRBJ2-5	few	-	CASSFLPGTQETQYF	TGTGCCAGCAGTTTTCTTCCCGGGACACAAGAGACCCAGTACTTC
TRBV12-3/TRBV12-4	TRBJ2-5	few	-	CASRDRELVSETQYF	TGTGCCAGCAGAGATCGGGAGCTCGTTTCAGAGACCCAGTACTTC
TRBV7-2	TRBJ1-4	few	-	CASSPDSTGKLFF	TGTGCCAGCAGCCCAGACAGTACCGGAAAACTGTTTTTT
TRBV2	TRBJ1-1	few	TRBD1	CAKTGDRGGTEAFF	TGTGCCAAGACAGGGGATCGAGGGGGCACTGAAGCTTTCTTT
TRBV12-3/TRBV12-4	TRBJ1-2	-	-	CASSPHELNYGYTF	TGTGCCAGCAGCCCCCACGAGCTGAACTATGGCTACACCTTC
TRBV7-2	TRBJ2-4	-	-	CASSPLMEKNIQYF	TGTGCCAGCAGCCCCCTCATGGAGAAAAACATTCAGTACTTC
TRBV4-3	TRBJ1-4	-	-	CASSQGAINEKLFF	TGCGCCAGCAGCCAAGGAGCCATCAATGAAAAACTGTTTTTT